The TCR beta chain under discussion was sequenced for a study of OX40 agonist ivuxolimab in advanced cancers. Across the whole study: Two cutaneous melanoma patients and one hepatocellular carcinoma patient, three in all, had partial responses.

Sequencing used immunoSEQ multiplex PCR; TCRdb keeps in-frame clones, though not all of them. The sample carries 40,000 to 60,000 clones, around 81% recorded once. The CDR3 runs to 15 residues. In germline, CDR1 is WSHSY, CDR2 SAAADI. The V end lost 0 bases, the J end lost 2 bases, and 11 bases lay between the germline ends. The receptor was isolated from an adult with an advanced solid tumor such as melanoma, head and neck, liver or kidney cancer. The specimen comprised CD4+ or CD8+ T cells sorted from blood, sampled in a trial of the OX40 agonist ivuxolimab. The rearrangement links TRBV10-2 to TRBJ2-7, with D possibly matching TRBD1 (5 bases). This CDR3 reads CASSESVGRAYEQYF. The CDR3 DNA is TGCGCCAGCAGTGAGTCGGTCGGCAGGGCCTACGAGCAGTACTTC.